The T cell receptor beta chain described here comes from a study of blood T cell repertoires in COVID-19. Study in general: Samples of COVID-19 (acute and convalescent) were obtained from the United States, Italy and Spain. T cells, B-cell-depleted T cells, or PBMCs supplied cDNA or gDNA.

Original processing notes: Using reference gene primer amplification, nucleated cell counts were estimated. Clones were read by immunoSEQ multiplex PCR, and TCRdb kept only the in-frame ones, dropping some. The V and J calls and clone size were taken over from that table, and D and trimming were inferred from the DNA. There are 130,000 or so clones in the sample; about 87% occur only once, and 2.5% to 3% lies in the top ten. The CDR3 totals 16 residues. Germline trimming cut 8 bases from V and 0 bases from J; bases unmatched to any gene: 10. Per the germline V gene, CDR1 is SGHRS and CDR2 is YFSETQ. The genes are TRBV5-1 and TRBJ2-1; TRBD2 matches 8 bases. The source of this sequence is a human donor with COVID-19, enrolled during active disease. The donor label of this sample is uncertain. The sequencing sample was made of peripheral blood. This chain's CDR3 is CASFIAGGGSYNEQFF. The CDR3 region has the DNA TGCGCCAGTTTCATCGCGGGGGGCGGCTCCTACAATGAGCAGTTCTTC.